The next 11 T cell receptor beta chains were all read from a single sample in a study of T cell changes during pregnancy in multiple sclerosis (dated by TCRdb to the late 2010s). The receptor library was made with the immunoSEQ multiplex PCR assay. The source is immuneACCESS, and TCRdb retained only in-frame sequences with V and J called. Part of the clones is not carried over; for the studies checked, unresolved V genes explain less than half of this, and the remainder is unexplained. The table for this sample lists around 55,000 clones; 94% of them were counted only once. About 3.5% of the sample is held by the ten biggest clonotypes. Material: CD8+ T cells from peripheral blood mononuclear cells, obtained in the third trimester of pregnancy. The receptors derive from a female donor with multiple sclerosis, enrolled in a pregnancy study.

The rearrangement links TRBV19 to TRBJ2-7; TRBD2 matches 8 bases. The CDR3 runs to 14 residues. Germline values: CDR1 LNHDA, CDR2 SQIVND (reference sequence). V shed 4 bases and J 3 bases; nucleotides not matched to a gene: 5. CDR3 sequence reads: CASSTGTSGYEQYF. The CDR3 DNA sequence: TGTGCCAGTAGTACGGGGACTAGTGGCTACGAGCAGTACTTC.

This clone was counted at least ten times. The V and J genes are TRBV6-4 and TRBJ2-3; possible D gene TRBD1, 5 bases. The CDR3 covers 15 residues. Germline V gene sequence: CDR1 MRHNA, CDR2 SNTAGT. V gave up 0 bases and J gave up 5 bases, with 12 bases separating them. This chain's CDR3 is CASSDSVGAIDTQYF. CDR3 coding DNA: TGTGCCAGCAGTGACTCGGTTGGGGCGATAGATACGCAGTATTTT.

The V call is TRBV11-2, the J call TRBJ1-4, with 10 bases matching TRBD1. The CDR3 is 15 residues long. The germline V gene encodes CDR1 SGHAT and CDR2 FQNNGV. J was trimmed by 8 bases and V by 5 bases; bases with no gene match: 8. CDR3 region: CASSRWDRGGEKLFF. CDR3 in DNA: TGTGCCAGCAGCAGATGGGACAGGGGAGGCGAAAAACTGTTTTTT. The full variable domain, with the rest looked up from reference TRBV11-2 and TRBJ1-4, is EAGVAQSPRYKIIEKRQSVAFWCNPISGHATLYWYQQILGQGPKLLIQFQNNGVVDDSQLPKDRFSAERLKGVDSTLKIQPAKLEDSAVYLCASSRWDRGGEKLFFGSGTQLSVL.

This clone has only one observation. This chain connects TRBV7-3 to TRBJ2-6; D is uncertain. CDR1 SGHTA and CDR2 FQGTGA come from the germline V gene. Deletions cut 4 bases from V and 1 base from J, with 11 bases between. CDR3 length equals 16 residues. The CDR3 sequence is CASSSPTVSGANVLTF. CDR3 sequence (DNA): TGTGCCAGCAGCTCCCCTACTGTTTCTGGGGCCAACGTCCTGACTTTC.

The chain recombines TRBV10-3 with TRBJ1-1; D is possibly TRBD1 (6 bases). In germline, CDR1 is ENHRY, CDR2 SYGVKD. The V gene lost 3 bases and the J gene lost 4 bases, with 21 bases spanning the gap. The CDR3 consists of 17 residues. The CDR3 reads CAISEIWDQGGGTEAFF. Written as DNA, the CDR3 is TGTGCCATCAGTGAAATCTGGGATCAAGGGGGTGGCACTGAAGCTTTCTTT.

J is TRBJ2-1 and V is TRBV9, with 14 bases matching TRBD2. V was clipped by 3 bases and J by 6 bases; unmatched bases: 11. Germline V gene data show CDR1 as SGDLS and CDR2 as YYNGEE. CDR3 length: 18 residues. The CDR3 coding sequence is TGTGCCAGCAGCGAGACCCCCGCGACTAGCGGGAGGGTCAATGAGCAGTTCTTC. Its translation is CASSETPATSGRVNEQFF.

The gene calls are TRBV29-1 and TRBJ2-5, with 7 nucleotides matching TRBD1. J gave up 3 bases and V 3 bases, and 1 base lay outside the gene matches. This CDR3 is built from 12 residues. Germline values: CDR1 SQVTM, CDR2 ANQGSEA. The CDR3 nucleotides are TGCAGCGTTGAGGGGACAGAAGAGACCCAGTACTTC. It is translated as CSVEGTEETQYF.

The V call is TRBV28, the J call TRBJ2-7; 8 bases align to TRBD1. The CDR3 is 16 amino acids. Trimming cost V 7 bases and J 3 bases; bases outside gene matches: 14. From germline, CDR1 is MDHEN and CDR2 SYDVKM. For the CDR3, the DNA is TGTGCCAGCAAACGGCCTGGGACAGGTTTTTTCTACGAGCAGTACTTC. This sequence encodes CASKRPGTGFFYEQYF.

This chain links TRBV5-4 with TRBJ2-7; D is possibly TRBD2 (5 bases). This CDR3 comprises 14 residues. Germline V gene lookup returns CDR1 SGHNT and CDR2 YYREEE (reference sequence). With 0 bases removed from V and 3 bases from J, the gap between germline ends came to 10 bases. The CDR3 protein is CASSLGTQSYEQYF. CDR3 bases: TGTGCCAGCAGCTTGGGGACTCAGAGCTACGAGCAGTACTTC. Full variable domain (outside the CDR3, taken from reference TRBV5-4 and TRBJ2-7): ETGVTQSPTHLIKTRGQQVTLRCSSQSGHNTVSWYQQALGQGPQFIFQYYREEENGRGNFPPRFSGLQFPNYSSELNVNALELDDSALYLCASSLGTQSYEQYFGPGTRLTVT.

The chain has TRBV7-8 and TRBJ2-3; 11 nucleotides line up with TRBD2. Trimming took 5 bases from V and 0 from J; bases not matched to a gene: 4. The CDR3 runs 16 residues. Looked up from germline, CDR1 is SGHVS and CDR2 is FQNEAQ. CDR3 loop: CASSTGLAGSTDTQYF. CDR3 DNA sequence: TGTGCCAGCAGCACCGGACTAGCGGGCAGCACAGATACGCAGTATTTT.

The chain has TRBV4-3 and TRBJ2-7; 11 bases match TRBD2. Losses at the gene ends were 0 bases for V and 7 bases for J; bases not matched to a gene: 8. The CDR3 sequence is 16 residues long. Germline CDR1 is LGHNA and CDR2 is YSLEER. The CDR3 coding sequence is TGCGCCAGCAGCCAAGATGGAACTAGCGGGAGTGGTGAGCAGTACTTC. Amino acid sequence: CASSQDGTSGSGEQYF.